Below are 14 T cell receptor beta chains sequenced from a single sample in a study of blood T cells in healthy people across ages. A second 7 to 11 cycle PCR used barcoded and J-beta primers. TCRdb recomputed calls from the 5' RACE reads with MiXCR, one row per CDR3 protein. The sample lists about a million distinct CDR3 sequences, roughly 50% occurring once. The sample comprised blood. The receptors come from a man aged 30 to 45 in good health.

CDR3 nucleotides: TGTGCCAGCACCCTTCTGAGCGACCCAGTAAATTCACCCCTCCACTTT. This sequence encodes CASTLLSDPVNSPLHF. The V and J genes are TRBV7-9 and TRBJ1-6, with D unresolved. Germline V gene lookup returns CDR1 SEHNR and CDR2 FQNEAQ (reference sequence). The germline V and J ends were trimmed by 7 bases and 7 bases, with 20 bases remaining between them. CDR3 length: 16 amino acids. Supplemented by reference TRBV7-9 and TRBJ1-6, the full variable domain reads DTGVSQNPRHKITKRGQNVTFRCDPISEHNRLYWYRQTLGQGPEFLTYFQNEAQLEKSRLLSDRFSAERPKGSFSTLEIQRTEQGDSAMYLCASTLLSDPVNSPLHFGNGTRLTVT.

The chain links TRBV5-1 to TRBJ2-5; D is tentatively TRBD1 or TRBD2 (5 bases each). The germline V gene encodes CDR1 SGHRS and CDR2 YFSETQ. The V and J ends lost 1 base and 2 bases respectively, with 12 bases between them. The CDR3 is 15 amino acids. The CDR3 nucleotides read TGCGCCAGCAGCTTGACCCGTTGGGGGCAAGAGACCCAGTACTTC. Translation: CASSLTRWGQETQYF.

This clonotype was counted between two and nine times. This rearrangement joins TRBV20-1 to TRBJ2-1; weak D call: TRBD2 (7 bases). This CDR3 is built from 11 residues. V gave up 5 bases and J gave up 12 bases, with 14 bases separating them. CDR1 is DFQATT, CDR2 SNEGSKA, per germline (reference sequence). This CDR3 is CSARGGALQFF. Here the CDR3 DNA reads TGCAGTGCTCGAGGGGGGGCTCTGCAGTTCTTC.

This chain joins TRBV10-3 and TRBJ2-3, with a possible D match to TRBD1 (6 bases). The CDR3 covers 16 residues. CDR1 is ENHRY and CDR2 is SYGVKD in the germline V gene. V was shortened by 2 bases and J by 0 bases, with 12 bases between the two germline ends. In nucleotides, the CDR3 is TGTGCCATCAGTGAGGCGGGCAGGGGAAGCACAGATACGCAGTATTTT. Its translation: CAISEAGRGSTDTQYF.

The chain employs TRBV12-3 or TRBV12-4 and TRBJ2-5, with TRBD2 matching 7 bases. The CDR3 extends over 14 amino acids. V was pared by 5 bases and J by 11 bases, with 14 bases of the junction left unmatched. Here the CDR3 DNA reads TGTGCCAGCAGTCCCGGGACTACTTACAATGAGCAGTACTTC. As protein: CASSPGTTYNEQYF.

Only a few counts were recorded for this clonotype. The rearrangement links TRBV6-6 to TRBJ1-2; 10 nucleotides line up with TRBD1. The CDR3 has 15 residues. Germline loops: CDR1 MNHNY, CDR2 SVGAGI (reference sequence). The V segment lost 8 bases and the J segment 5 bases; nucleotides outside the gene matches: 11. The DNA of the CDR3 is TGTGCCAGCGGCCAAGGACAGGGGGGCGGGTATGGCTACACCTTC. It specifies CASGQGQGGGYGYTF.

V is TRBV2 and J is TRBJ2-5, with unresolved D. Germline lookup yields CDR1 SNHLY and CDR2 FYNNEI. The CDR3 has 12 amino acids. With 7 bases removed from V and 5 bases from J, the gap between germline ends came to 11 bases. As DNA, the CDR3 is TGTGCCAGCATGTGGCTAGGGGAGACCCAGTACTTC. Translation gives CASMWLGETQYF.

This clonotype was seen a few times. This rearrangement joins TRBV6-5 to TRBJ2-4; 7 nucleotides align to TRBD1. Germline V lookup: CDR1 MNHEY, CDR2 SVGAGI. CDR3 size: 16 residues. After removal of 6 bases from V and 5 bases from J, the junction contained 13 bases not matched to a gene. This CDR3 reads CASRPRQGTFENIQYF. In DNA, the CDR3 is TGTGCCAGCAGGCCTCGACAGGGTACTTTCGAAAACATTCAGTACTTC.

This clonotype was observed a handful of times. The V and J genes are TRBV24-1 and TRBJ2-2; 8 bases agree with TRBD1. The CDR3 covers 14 residues. CDR1 is KGHDR and CDR2 is SFDVKD in the germline V gene. V lost 7 bases, J lost 6 bases, and 6 bases stayed unmatched. CDR3 protein: CATRDRGVAGELFF. DNA for the CDR3: TGTGCCACCAGAGACAGGGGTGTCGCCGGGGAGCTGTTTTTT.

Concerning this clonotype itself: This may be a read error: a much more frequent sequence differs by one nucleotide. The chain is built from TRBV2 and TRBJ2-5, with D possibly matching TRBD2 (5 bases). The V gene's germline CDR1 is SNHLY and CDR2 FYNNEI. The CDR3 sequence is 15 residues long. The CDR3 nucleotides are TGTGCCGGCAGTGAAGCCCGGACTCGCCAAGAGACCCAGTACTTC. The encoded protein is CAGSEARTRQETQYF.

The chain couples TRBV3-1 to TRBJ2-3; 8 bases align to TRBD2. The length of the CDR3 is 16 residues. Trimming cost V 3 bases and J 0 bases; bases outside gene matches: 5. The germline V gene has CDR1 LGHDT and CDR2 YNNKEL (reference sequence). This CDR3 reads CASSHIAGTSTDTQYF. CDR3 DNA sequence: TGTGCCAGCAGCCATATAGCGGGGACTAGCACAGATACGCAGTATTTT.

The rearrangement uses TRBV4-1 and TRBJ2-1; tentative D call: TRBD2 (6 bases). The CDR3 sequence is 16 residues long. Trimming removed 4 bases from V and 6 bases from J, with 19 bases in between. Germline lookup yields CDR1 MGHRA and CDR2 YSYEKL. CDR3 DNA sequence: TGCGCCAGCAGCCTCCTTCTAGCGACCCGGAGCAATGAGCAGTTCTTC. Its translation: CASSLLLATRSNEQFF.

Here the CDR3 DNA reads TGTGCCAGCAGCAGGGGGGCATTCAACACCGGGGAGCTGTTTTTT. This codes for CASSRGAFNTGELFF. The rearrangement uses TRBV7-2 and TRBJ2-2; tentatively, D is TRBD1 or TRBD2 (6 bases each). The CDR3 length is 15 residues. Germline V gives CDR1 SGHTA, CDR2 FQGNSA. Trimming took 5 bases from V and 2 from J, leaving 12 bases between them.

This clonotype has a handful of counts. V gene TRBV18 combines with J gene TRBJ2-1, with TRBD1 matching 8 bases. Germline V lookup: CDR1 KGHSH, CDR2 LQKENI. J gave up 4 bases and V 4 bases, and 6 bases lay outside the gene matches. This CDR3 comprises 15 residues. Here the CDR3 reads CASSLTGQVYNEQFF. The CDR3 nucleotides read TGTGCCAGCTCACTGACGGGACAGGTTTACAATGAGCAGTTCTTC.